One TCR beta chain is described in this entry. Original processing notes: It was from reference gene primer amplification that nucleated cell counts were estimated. Libraries were prepared by immunoSEQ multiplex PCR; TCRdb keeps only in-frame clonotypes and omits some of them. V and J calls and clone size come straight from that table; D and trimming were deduced from the DNA. The table shows around 27,000 clones, with 80% to 90% occurring only once. The data were obtained in a study of blood T cell repertoires in COVID-19. Study as a whole: COVID-19 samples, acute and convalescent, were from the United States, Italy and Spain. Nucleic acid was either cDNA or gDNA, and it came from T cells, B-cell-depleted T cells, or PBMCs.

The CDR3 loop spans 15 amino acids. V dropped 4 bases and J dropped 1 base, with 10 bases sitting between them. The germline gives CDR1 MNHNY, CDR2 SVGAGI (reference sequence). Material for sequencing was peripheral blood. The TCR sequence derives from a human donor in a cohort sampled during active COVID-19. J is TRBJ2-2 and V is TRBV6-6; no reliable D call. The CDR3 region is CASSFSPENTGELFF. The CDR3 DNA reads TGTGCCAGCAGTTTTTCCCCAGAGAACACCGGGGAGCTGTTTTTT.